The 9 T cell receptor beta chains given below trace back to one sample, sequenced in a study of CD8 T cells in ankylosing spondylitis (dated by TCRdb to between 2016 and 2019). Library method: 5' RACE. TCRdb names Illumina HiSeq 2500 as the instrument used. The public reads were quality trimmed at Q25 with fastp and then assembled into clones with MiXCR by TCRdb, keeping productive beta chains. Merged by CDR3 protein, the rows form single entries marked with the most common genes and DNA. Recorded for this sample are under 200,000 distinct CDR3 sequences; around 8.9% of them occurred a single time. Of the sample, around 15% falls within the top ten clones. The sequenced material came from blood, either unsorted or a sorted T cell fraction (not recorded which). The receptors come from a female donor with ankylosing spondylitis or in good health (not recorded which).

In this sample, this clonotype turned up many times. V and J are TRBV9 and TRBJ2-1; TRBD2 aligns across 13 bases. V gave up 3 bases and J gave up 2 bases; unmatched junction bases: 2. Germline-derived CDR1 and CDR2 are SGDLS and YYNGEE. The CDR3 is 16 amino acids. CDR3 nucleotides: TGTGCCAGCAGCGGGACTAGCGGGAGAACCTACAATGAGCAGTTCTTC. It is translated as CASSGTSGRTYNEQFF.

J is TRBJ1-1 and V is TRBV2, with 8 positions matching TRBD1. This CDR3 is built from 15 residues. V gave up 6 bases and J gave up 5 bases; unmatched junction bases: 11. From germline, CDR1 is SNHLY and CDR2 FYNNEI. The CDR3 nucleotides read TGTGCCAGCAGGCTCTCCGGGACAGGTCGAACTGAAGCTTTCTTT. Protein sequence: CASRLSGTGRTEAFF.

This chain joins TRBV27 and TRBJ1-2; TRBD1 agrees at 9 bases. The junction had 7 bases not matched to a gene; V was cut back by 7 bases and J by 4 bases. This CDR3 has 14 residues. Germline CDR1 is MNHEY and CDR2 is SMNVEV (reference sequence). The CDR3 DNA follows: TGTGCCAGCAAACACAGGGGGCAAAGCTATGGCTACACCTTC. Amino acids: CASKHRGQSYGYTF.

The genes are TRBV5-5 and TRBJ2-3; D is unresolved. Per germline, CDR1 SGHKS and CDR2 YYEKEE (reference sequence). Deletions cut 3 bases from V and 3 bases from J, with 11 bases between. The CDR3 has 14 residues. The CDR3 protein is CASSSIRKTDTQYF. The CDR3 nucleotides read TGTGCCAGCAGCTCGATTAGGAAGACAGATACGCAGTATTTT.

This chain connects TRBV18 to TRBJ2-7, with unresolved D. In germline, CDR1 is KGHSH, CDR2 LQKENI. The CDR3 covers 11 residues. V was pared by 3 bases and J by 7 bases, with 7 bases between. The DNA of the CDR3 is TGTGCCAGCTCACCTGATCAAGAGCAGTACTTC. Its translation is CASSPDQEQYF. The full variable domain, rest sourced from reference TRBV18 and TRBJ2-7, is NAGVMQNPRHLVRRRGQEARLRCSPMKGHSHVYWYRQLPEEGLKFMVYLQKENIIDESGMPKERFSAEFPKEGPSILRIQQVVRGDSAAYFCASSPDQEQYFGPGTRLTVT.

The V gene is TRBV28, the J gene TRBJ2-1, with a possible D match to TRBD2 (7 bases). The ends were cut back, 4 bases at V and 9 bases at J, with 13 bases in the middle. From germline, CDR1 is MDHEN and CDR2 SYDVKM. The CDR3 is made up of 13 amino acids. The CDR3 DNA sequence: TGTGCCAGCAGTTGGGGGGGGCGTGGTGAGCAGTTCTTC. It is translated as CASSWGGRGEQFF.

The chain has TRBV4-3 and TRBJ1-1, with a possible D match to TRBD1 (5 bases). The CDR3 contains 13 residues. Between the trimmed V and J ends, which lost 4 bases and 8 bases, there was a span of 14 bases. The V gene's germline CDR1 is LGHNA and CDR2 YSLEER. CDR3 nucleotide sequence: TGCGCCAGCAGCCCCCCGGGACTCGCAGAAGCTTTCTTT. This translates into CASSPPGLAEAFF.

This clonotype was seen ten or more times. This chain links TRBV20-1 with TRBJ1-1; D unresolved. The germline gives CDR1 DFQATT, CDR2 SNEGSKA (reference sequence). Trimming pared 2 bases from V and 4 bases from J, leaving 5 bases between. This CDR3 is built from 11 residues. This chain's CDR3 is CSARPGTEAFF. CDR3 nucleotides: TGCAGTGCTAGACCGGGCACTGAAGCTTTCTTT.

The chain recombines TRBV7-9 with TRBJ2-1; TRBD2 aligns across 10 bases. Germline CDR1 is SEHNR and CDR2 is FQNEAQ (reference sequence). CDR3 length: 16 residues. J lost 7 bases, V lost 5 bases, and 11 bases had no gene match. As DNA, the CDR3 is TGTGCCAGCAGCCACGCTACTAGCGGGACGGGGAATGAGCAGTTCTTC. It translates to CASSHATSGTGNEQFF. The entire variable domain, with the rest obtained from reference TRBV7-9 and TRBJ2-1, is as follows: DTGVSQNPRHKITKRGQNVTFRCDPISEHNRLYWYRQTLGQGPEFLTYFQNEAQLEKSRLLSDRFSAERPKGSFSTLEIQRTEQGDSAMYLCASSHATSGTGNEQFFGPGTRLTVL.